This T cell receptor (beta chain) appears in the sequencing data of a study of cytomegalovirus exposure and HLA in healthy donors. PCR involved 60 Vbeta and 13 Jbeta primers. Clones were read by immunoSEQ multiplex PCR, and TCRdb kept only the in-frame ones, dropping some. The sample yields 180,000 or so clones, over 80% seen once. The CDR3 extends over 12 amino acids. Germline values: CDR1 SGHAT, CDR2 FQNNGV. V was trimmed by 2 bases and J by 2 bases, leaving 3 bases between them. Study findings and constraints: According to reports, the classifier identified cytomegalovirus status with high specificity and sensitivity. Analyzed later, most CMV-associated TCR beta chains appeared HLA-restricted.

This clone has only a few counts. What it binds is not known. Different DNA sequences within this sample yield the same CDR3. Sequenced input: PBMCs. J is TRBJ1-1 and V is TRBV11-2; D remains ambiguous. The clonotype comes from a man in his forties or fifties in good health and CMV-seronegative. CDR3 sequence: CASSLQNTEAFF. The CDR3 DNA reads as TGTGCCAGCAGCTTACAAAACACTGAAGCTTTCTTT.